The 22 T cell receptor beta chains listed next were all sequenced from one sample in a study of T cell repertoires in cytomegalovirus infection. One entry per CDR3 protein results from TCRdb running MiXCR on the reads. This table has roughly 990,000 distinct CDR3 sequences, approximately 31% appearing once. No cognate antigen is known for these TCRs. This material consisted of cultured CD8+ T cells from PBMCs, taken from culture after CMV antigen stimulation. These receptors originate from a human donor in good health (CMV status not recorded). Some clones in this sample may be carry-over from other donors' samples.

The chain employs TRBV24-1 and TRBJ2-5, with 11 bases that match TRBD1. Germline assignment: CDR1 KGHDR and CDR2 SFDVKD. V shed 4 bases, J shed 1 base, and the junction held 4 bases outside the gene matches. The CDR3 runs 16 residues. The CDR3 sequence: CATSESGTGGQETQYF. As DNA, the CDR3 is TGTGCCACCAGTGAATCCGGGACAGGGGGCCAAGAGACCCAGTACTTC.

The rearrangement uses TRBV20-1 and TRBJ1-6; D gene unclear. The germline V gene encodes CDR1 DFQATT and CDR2 SNEGSKA (reference sequence). The CDR3 is made up of 14 amino acids. V lost 6 bases and J lost 9, with 18 bases in between. The CDR3 here is CSALGVGESSPLHF. In DNA form, the CDR3 reads TGCAGTGCGCTCGGGGTCGGGGAGAGTTCACCCCTCCACTTT.

The V and J genes are TRBV6-6 and TRBJ2-2; D might be TRBD1 (5 bases). Germline lookup yields CDR1 MNHNY and CDR2 SVGAGI (reference sequence). The V end was cut by 2 bases, the J end by 0 bases, with 16 bases between. The CDR3 consists of 18 residues. CDR3 residues: CASSYPHTGSPNTGELFF. CDR3 coding DNA: TGTGCCAGCAGTTACCCCCACACAGGATCCCCGAACACCGGGGAGCTGTTTTTT.

The V and J genes are TRBV7-9 and TRBJ2-7; D gene uncertain. The CDR3 sequence is 13 residues long. Germline V gene sequence: CDR1 SEHNR, CDR2 FQNEAQ (reference sequence). The V end lost 2 bases, the J end lost 1 base, and 6 bases lay between the germline ends. The CDR3: CASSLHGSYEQYF. CDR3 coding DNA: TGTGCCAGCAGCTTACATGGTTCCTACGAGCAGTACTTC. Variable domain in full (rest from reference TRBV7-9 and TRBJ2-7): DTGVSQNPRHKITKRGQNVTFRCDPISEHNRLYWYRQTLGQGPEFLTYFQNEAQLEKSRLLSDRFSAERPKGSFSTLEIQRTEQGDSAMYLCASSLHGSYEQYFGPGTRLTVT.

This chain joins TRBV7-9 and TRBJ2-2; weak D call: TRBD1 (5 bases). The CDR3 has 17 amino acids. Germline assignment: CDR1 SEHNR and CDR2 FQNEAQ (reference sequence). V lost 4 bases and J lost 0, with 15 bases in between. CDR3 residues: CASSSLAAGPNTGELFF. The CDR3 nucleotides read TGTGCCAGCAGCTCACTCGCTGCAGGGCCGAACACCGGGGAGCTGTTTTTT.

A note on this clonotype: Germline is not matched at one junction end, which may reflect a read error. V usage is TRBV4-3 and J usage is TRBJ2-6, with a possible D match to TRBD1 (5 bases). This CDR3 has 16 residues. Per the germline V gene, CDR1 is LGHNA and CDR2 is YSLEER. CDR3 nucleotide sequence: TGCGCCAGCAGCCAGACAGTTCTCTCTGGGGCCAATGTCCTGACTTTC. Translated, it gives CASSQTVLSGANVLTF.

This clonotype was counted between two and nine times. This chain joins TRBV7-8 and TRBJ2-1; TRBD2 aligns across 7 bases. The length of the CDR3 is 13 residues. The germline V gene has CDR1 SGHVS and CDR2 FQNEAQ. The V and J ends lost 1 base and 9 bases, in that order; junction bases with no gene match: 3. The CDR3 protein is CASSLGGGTEQFF. The CDR3 DNA reads as TGTGCCAGCAGCTTAGGGGGAGGGACTGAGCAGTTCTTC.

This clonotype occurred a few times. The gene calls are TRBV6-5 and TRBJ2-7; D might be TRBD2 (6 bases). The V end was cut by 3 bases, the J end by 3 bases, with 9 bases between. The CDR3 is made up of 13 amino acids. Germline assignment: CDR1 MNHEY and CDR2 SVGAGI. The CDR3 bases are TGTGCCAGCAGTTATTTCGGGGGCTACGAGCAGTACTTC. Translation gives CASSYFGGYEQYF.

In this sample, this clonotype turned up a few times. The chain combines TRBV20-1 with TRBJ2-1; D gene ambiguous. The length of the CDR3 is 12 residues. With 1 base removed from V and 7 bases from J, the gap between germline ends came to 8 bases. Germline CDR1 DFQATT, CDR2 SNEGSKA (reference sequence). The CDR3 loop is CSARGIVNEQFF. CDR3 coding DNA: TGCAGTGCTAGAGGGATTGTAAATGAGCAGTTCTTC.

This clonotype was detected only a few times. J is TRBJ1-1 and V is TRBV14, with D unresolved. The CDR3 length is 14 residues. Germline V gene data show CDR1 as SGHDN and CDR2 as FVKESK. V was pared by 6 bases and J by 1 base, with 12 bases between. For the CDR3, the DNA is TGTGCCAGCAGTCCCCGGAGGACGAACACTGAAGCTTTCTTT. As protein: CASSPRRTNTEAFF.

The gene calls are TRBV5-8 and TRBJ2-1; possibly TRBD1 for D (6 bases). CDR1 is SGHTS and CDR2 is YDEGEE in the germline V gene. The CDR3 runs 15 residues. Deletions cut 0 bases from V and 1 base from J, with 8 bases between. The CDR3 sequence is CASSLDQGSYNEQFF. The CDR3 DNA sequence: TGTGCCAGCAGCTTGGACCAGGGGTCCTACAATGAGCAGTTCTTC.

The CDR3 DNA follows: TGTGCCAGCCGCGTAAGAGGAGAATCACCCCTCCACTTT. Translated: CASRVRGESPLHF. The chain combines TRBV27 with TRBJ1-6, with D uncertain. Trimming removed 8 bases at V and 10 bases at J, with 15 bases between. This CDR3 is built from 13 residues. Germline lookup yields CDR1 MNHEY and CDR2 SMNVEV (reference sequence).

The chain recombines TRBV10-3 with TRBJ2-3, with a tentative D call TRBD2 (7 bases). Germline V lookup: CDR1 ENHRY, CDR2 SYGVKD. The CDR3 consists of 15 residues. Trimming stripped 7 bases from V and 2 bases from J, with 16 bases between. The CDR3 protein is CAIKTPGGPTDTQYF. The CDR3 coding sequence is TGTGCCATCAAAACGCCGGGGGGCCCCACAGATACGCAGTATTTT.

This chain links TRBV24-1 with TRBJ2-7; D is unclear. The CDR3 length is 14 residues. CDR1 is KGHDR and CDR2 is SFDVKD in the germline V gene. V dropped 2 bases and J dropped 2 bases, with 9 bases sitting between them. The CDR3 region has the DNA TGTGCCACCAGTGATTCTGACCAGCCCTACGAGCAGTACTTC. Protein: CATSDSDQPYEQYF.

The chain combines TRBV5-1 with TRBJ2-5, with 14 bases lining up with TRBD2. From germline, CDR1 is SGHRS and CDR2 YFSETQ. After removal of 3 bases from V and 5 bases from J, the junction contained 9 bases not matched to a gene. There are 17 residues in the CDR3. The CDR3 is CASSSSGLAGGGETQYF. Here the CDR3 DNA reads TGCGCCAGCAGCTCCAGTGGACTAGCGGGGGGAGGTGAGACCCAGTACTTC.

Worth noting for this clonotype: As the CDR3 is not closed by the conserved phenylalanine or tryptophan, this likely results from a read error. V gene TRBV7-3 combines with J gene TRBJ2-1, with 11 bases identical to TRBD2. Trimming removed 4 bases from V and 4 bases from J; junction bases left unmatched: 6. The germline gives CDR1 SGHTA, CDR2 FQGTGA. The CDR3 extends over 16 amino acids. CDR3 sequence: CASSSLAGGEYNEQFS. In nucleotides, the CDR3 is TGTGCCAGCAGCTCCTTAGCGGGGGGGGAATACAATGAGCAGTTCTCC.

The chain carries TRBV6-6 and TRBJ2-3; tentative D call: TRBD1 (6 bases). CDR3 length equals 14 residues. Trimming took off 5 bases at V and 4 bases at J, with 13 bases between the two ends. Germline assignment: CDR1 MNHNY and CDR2 SVGAGI (reference sequence). The CDR3 is CASSGPGAADTQYF. The CDR3 DNA reads TGTGCCAGCAGTGGCCCAGGGGCTGCAGATACGCAGTATTTT.

This clonotype has just a few counts. The chain links TRBV7-6 to TRBJ1-2; maybe TRBD1 (5 bases). This CDR3 region has 15 residues. Germline V lookup: CDR1 SGHVS, CDR2 FNYEAQ. V lost 3 bases, J lost 8 bases, and 19 bases lay in between. In DNA, the CDR3 is TGTGCCAGCAGCTTCTTACTTCGGGGGGAAGGAGGCTACACCTTC. This codes for CASSFLLRGEGGYTF. The full variable domain, in which reference TRBV7-6 and TRBJ1-2 provide the parts outside the CDR3, is GAGVSQSPRYKVTKRGQDVALRCDPISGHVSLYWYRQALGQGPEFLTYFNYEAQQDKSGLPNDRFSAERPEGSISTLTIQRTEQRDSAMYRCASSFLLRGEGGYTFGSGTRLTVV.

The chain combines TRBV20-1 with TRBJ1-1, with D unresolved. Trimming pared 1 base from V and 3 bases from J, leaving 9 bases between. CDR3 length: 13 amino acids. Germline loops: CDR1 DFQATT, CDR2 SNEGSKA (reference sequence). CDR3: CSARGGVDTEAFF. The CDR3 bases are TGCAGTGCTAGAGGGGGAGTCGACACTGAAGCTTTCTTT.

This clonotype appeared a few times. The V call is TRBV7-3, the J call TRBJ2-5; D is perhaps TRBD2 (6 bases). Per germline, CDR1 SGHTA and CDR2 FQGTGA. The CDR3 has 17 residues. V gave up 5 bases and J gave up 4 bases, with 23 bases separating them. The CDR3 DNA follows: TGTGCCAGCAGCCCCCCGAAAGGCAGACCAGCGGGAGAGACCCAGTACTTC. Its protein is CASSPPKGRPAGETQYF.

The V and J genes are TRBV11-3 and TRBJ2-5; 7 bases agree with TRBD1. The CDR3 is made up of 15 amino acids. Trimming at V came to 3 bases and at J to 4 bases, leaving 8 bases not matched to a gene. The germline CDR1 and CDR2 sequences are SGHNT and YENEEA. CDR3 DNA: TGTGCCAGCAGCTTTCGACAGGGTGTTGGAGAGACCCAGTACTTC. Translated, it gives CASSFRQGVGETQYF.

Worth noting for this clonotype: An end of the junction does not agree with germline; a read error may underlie this. The chain has TRBV12-3 or TRBV12-4 and TRBJ2-1, with 11 bases matching TRBD1. CDR3 size: 14 residues. For the CDR3, the DNA is TGTGTCAGCAGTGGGGACAGGGGGATCTATGAGCAGTTCTTC. Amino acids: CVSSGDRGIYEQFF.